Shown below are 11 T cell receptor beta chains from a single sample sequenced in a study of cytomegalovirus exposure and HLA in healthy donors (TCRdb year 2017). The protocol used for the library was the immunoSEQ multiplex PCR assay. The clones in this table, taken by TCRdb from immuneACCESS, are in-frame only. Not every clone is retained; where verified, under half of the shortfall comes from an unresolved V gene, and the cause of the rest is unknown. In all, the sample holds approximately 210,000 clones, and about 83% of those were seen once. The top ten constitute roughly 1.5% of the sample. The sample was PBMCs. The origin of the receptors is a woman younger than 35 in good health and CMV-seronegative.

CDR3 bases: TGTGCCATCACAGAAACTAGCGGGGTTCCAGATACGCAGTATTTT. Protein: CAITETSGVPDTQYF. The rearrangement joins TRBV10-3 to TRBJ2-3; 10 bases are a match to TRBD2. Germline CDR1 reads ENHRY; CDR2 reads SYGVKD. The CDR3 is made up of 15 amino acids. With V trimmed by 7 bases and J by 4 bases, 8 bases remained unmatched.

CDR3 coding DNA: TGTGCCATCTCCCCAGGACTAGCGGGGGGGCCTCCGATCTCCTACGAGCAGTACTTC. Amino acids: CAISPGLAGGPPISYEQYF. The chain carries TRBV2 and TRBJ2-7, with TRBD2 matching over 15 bases. The length of the CDR3 is 19 residues. Germline lookup yields CDR1 SNHLY and CDR2 FYNNEI. With 10 bases clipped from V and 0 bases from J, the junction kept 16 bases outside the gene matches. Full variable domain (outside the CDR3, taken from reference TRBV2 and TRBJ2-7): EPEVTQTPSHQVTQMGQEVILRCVPISNHLYFYWYRQILGQKVEFLVSFYNNEISEKSEIFDDQFSVERPDGSNFTLKIRSTKLEDSAMYFCAISPGLAGGPPISYEQYFGPGTRLTVT.

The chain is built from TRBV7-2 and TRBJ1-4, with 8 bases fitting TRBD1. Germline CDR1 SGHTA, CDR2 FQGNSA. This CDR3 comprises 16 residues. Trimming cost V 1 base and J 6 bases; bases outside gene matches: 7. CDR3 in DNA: TGTGCCAGCAGCTTAGGCCCACAACAGGGGGATGAAAAACTGTTTTTT. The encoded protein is CASSLGPQQGDEKLFF.

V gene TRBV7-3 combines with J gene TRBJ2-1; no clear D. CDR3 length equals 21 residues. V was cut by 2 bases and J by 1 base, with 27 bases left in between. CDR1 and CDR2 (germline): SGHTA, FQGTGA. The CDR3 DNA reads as TGTGCCAGCAGCTTAGGCCTCAATAGACAAAGACAACCTCGATCCTACAATGAGCAGTTCTTC. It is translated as CASSLGLNRQRQPRSYNEQFF.

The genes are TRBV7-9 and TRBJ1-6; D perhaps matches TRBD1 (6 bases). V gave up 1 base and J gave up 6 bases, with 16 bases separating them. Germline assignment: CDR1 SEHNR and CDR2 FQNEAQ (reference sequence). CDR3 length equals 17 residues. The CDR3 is CASSLGTTGAGNSPLHF. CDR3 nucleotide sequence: TGTGCCAGCAGCTTAGGGACGACAGGTGCCGGTAATTCACCCCTCCACTTT.

CDR3 protein: CASSLGQGTEAFF. For the CDR3, the DNA is TGTGCCAGCAGCTTAGGGCAGGGCACTGAAGCTTTCTTT. The chain couples TRBV7-8 to TRBJ1-1, with D perhaps TRBD1 (5 bases). Trimming shortened V by 1 base and J by 4 bases, and 7 bases separated the two germline ends. Germline assignment: CDR1 SGHVS and CDR2 FQNEAQ. The CDR3 is made up of 13 amino acids.

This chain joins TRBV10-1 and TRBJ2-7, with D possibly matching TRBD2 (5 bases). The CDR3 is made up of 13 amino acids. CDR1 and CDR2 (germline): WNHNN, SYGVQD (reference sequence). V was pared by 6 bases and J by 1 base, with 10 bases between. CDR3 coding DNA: TGCGCCAGCAGCGGGATTTGGTCCTACGAGCAGTACTTC. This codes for CASSGIWSYEQYF.

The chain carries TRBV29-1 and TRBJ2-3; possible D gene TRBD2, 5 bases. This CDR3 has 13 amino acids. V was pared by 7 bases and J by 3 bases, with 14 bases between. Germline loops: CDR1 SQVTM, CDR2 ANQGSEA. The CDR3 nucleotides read TGCAGCGGCGGCGGACGGGATACAGATACGCAGTATTTT. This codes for CSGGGRDTDTQYF.

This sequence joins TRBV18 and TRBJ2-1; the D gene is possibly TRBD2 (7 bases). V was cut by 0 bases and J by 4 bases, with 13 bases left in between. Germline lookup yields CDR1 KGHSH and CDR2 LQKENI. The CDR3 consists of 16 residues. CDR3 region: CASSPPEGGFYNEQFF. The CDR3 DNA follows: TGTGCCAGCTCACCACCGGAGGGGGGGTTTTACAATGAGCAGTTCTTC.

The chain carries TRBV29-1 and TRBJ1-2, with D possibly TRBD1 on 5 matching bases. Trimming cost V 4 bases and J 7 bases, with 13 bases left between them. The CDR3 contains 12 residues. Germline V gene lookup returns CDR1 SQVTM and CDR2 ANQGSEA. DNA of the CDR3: TGCAGCGTTGCTTGGGGGGACTTTGGCTACACCTTC. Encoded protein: CSVAWGDFGYTF.

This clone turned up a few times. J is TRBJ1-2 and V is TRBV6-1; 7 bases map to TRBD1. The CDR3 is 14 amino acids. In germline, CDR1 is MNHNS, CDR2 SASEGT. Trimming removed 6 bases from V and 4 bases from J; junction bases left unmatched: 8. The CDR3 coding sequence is TGTGCCAGCAGGATCCCGGGACAGAGCTATGGCTACACCTTC. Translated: CASRIPGQSYGYTF.